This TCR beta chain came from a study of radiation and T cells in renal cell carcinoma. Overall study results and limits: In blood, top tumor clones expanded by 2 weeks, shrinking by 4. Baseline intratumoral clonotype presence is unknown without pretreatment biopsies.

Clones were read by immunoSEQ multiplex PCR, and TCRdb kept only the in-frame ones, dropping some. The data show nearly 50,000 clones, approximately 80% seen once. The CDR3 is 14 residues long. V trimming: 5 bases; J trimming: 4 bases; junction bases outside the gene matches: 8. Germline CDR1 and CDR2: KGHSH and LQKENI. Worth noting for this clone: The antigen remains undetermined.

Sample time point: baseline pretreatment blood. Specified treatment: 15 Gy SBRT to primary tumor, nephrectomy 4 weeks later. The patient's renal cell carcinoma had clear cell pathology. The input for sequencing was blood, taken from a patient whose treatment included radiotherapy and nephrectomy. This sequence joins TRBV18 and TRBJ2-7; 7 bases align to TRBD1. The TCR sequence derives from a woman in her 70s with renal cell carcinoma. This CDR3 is CASSSTGQLYEQYF. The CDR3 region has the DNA TGTGCCAGCTCATCCACGGGACAGTTATACGAGCAGTACTTC. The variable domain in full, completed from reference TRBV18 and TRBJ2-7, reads NAGVMQNPRHLVRRRGQEARLRCSPMKGHSHVYWYRQLPEEGLKFMVYLQKENIIDESGMPKERFSAEFPKEGPSILRIQQVVRGDSAAYFCASSSTGQLYEQYFGPGTRLTVT.